These T cell receptor beta chains were read from a single sample in a study of brain T cells in children with intractable seizures. Profiling relied on immunoSEQ multiplex PCR, and the TCRdb table lists in-frame clones only, not all of them. The sample yields about 340,000 clones, approximately 93% seen once. The sequencing here drew on peripheral blood, taken about 5 months after surgery. The receptors stem from a boy under two years old with tuberous sclerosis and intractable seizures. CDR3s include the opening cysteine and the closing phenylalanine or tryptophan. A D gene is named only where the DNA matches it firmly. Not all rows give a size; the values are once, few, many and, for expanded clones, a class.

TRBV30	TRBD2	-	TRBJ2-7	CAWSVRGLAGGPGYEQYF	TGTGCCTGGAGTGTACGGGGACTAGCGGGAGGGCCGGGGTACGAGCAGTACTTC
TRBV5-6	-	-	TRBJ1-2	CASSSSGSSHYGYTF	TGTGCCAGCAGCTCCTCAGGGAGTTCCCACTATGGCTACACCTTC
TRBV6-1	-	-	TRBJ1-2	CASSEIPTANYGYTF	TGTGCCAGCAGTGAAATTCCCACGGCGAACTATGGCTACACCTTC
TRBV28	TRBD1	once	TRBJ2-7	CASSLGRDSFYEQYF	TGTGCCAGCAGTTTGGGTCGGGACAGTTTCTACGAGCAGTACTTC
TRBV28	-	-	TRBJ2-7	CASSSHRYEQYF	TGTGCCAGCAGTTCCCACAGGTACGAGCAGTACTTC
TRBV9	TRBD2	once	TRBJ2-5	CASSRLAGVLETQYF	TGTGCCAGCTCTAGACTAGCGGGAGTTCTGGAGACCCAGTACTTC
TRBV30	-	-	TRBJ1-1	CAWSVWVTEAFF	TGTGCCTGGAGTGTTTGGGTTACTGAAGCTTTCTTT
TRBV10-3	TRBD2	once	TRBJ2-1	CAITRSGSETNEQFF	TGTGCCATCACCCGTAGCGGGAGTGAGACGAATGAGCAGTTCTTC
TRBV7-2	-	-	TRBJ1-3	CASSLEGSSGNTIYF	TGTGCCAGCAGCTTAGAAGGGAGCTCTGGAAACACCATATATTTT
TRBV30	TRBD2	once	TRBJ2-5	CAWSDPLRSSGGLETQYF	TGTGCCTGGAGTGACCCGTTGAGGAGTAGCGGGGGGTTAGAGACCCAGTACTTC
TRBV30	-	-	TRBJ2-3	CAWMLGVGTDTQYF	TGTGCCTGGATGTTGGGAGTGGGCACAGATACGCAGTATTTT
TRBV5-1	TRBD2	-	TRBJ2-7	CASRDPSGGPYEQYF	TGCGCCAGCAGGGATCCTAGCGGGGGACCCTACGAGCAGTACTTC
TRBV6-6	-	once	TRBJ1-6	CASSQGSSDSPLHF	TGTGCCAGCAGCCAAGGCAGTTCAGATTCACCCCTCCACTTT
TRBV11-2	-	-	TRBJ2-3	CASSSGGQGGRTDTQYF	TGTGCCAGCAGCTCAGGGGGGCAGGGGGGTCGCACAGATACGCAGTATTTT
TRBV5-4	-	-	TRBJ1-2	CASSLFRETLYGYTF	TGTGCCAGCAGCTTGTTCAGGGAGACCCTCTATGGCTACACCTTC
TRBV7-9	-	-	TRBJ2-5	CASSPREQETQYF	TGTGCCAGCAGCCCCCGGGAGCAAGAGACCCAGTACTTC
TRBV19	-	-	TRBJ2-1	CASSWTDYSSYNEQFF	TGTGCCAGTAGTTGGACGGACTACAGCTCCTACAATGAGCAGTTCTTC
TRBV7-9	-	-	TRBJ1-3	CASSLAQGDTIYF	TGTGCCAGCAGCTTAGCGCAAGGGGACACCATATATTTT
TRBV19	TRBD1	few	TRBJ1-4	CASSTRTGAEKLFF	TGTGCCAGTAGTACCCGGACAGGGGCGGAAAAACTGTTTTTT
TRBV6-1	-	-	TRBJ1-6	CASSDPTGRDSYNSPLHF	TGTGCCAGCAGTGACCCGACAGGTCGCGACTCCTATAATTCACCCCTCCACTTT
TRBV11-3	-	-	TRBJ1-5	CASSLGSNQPQHF	TGTGCCAGCAGCTTAGGGAGCAATCAGCCCCAGCATTTT
TRBV21-1	-	-	TRBJ2-1	CASRVDDEQFF	TGTGCCAGCAGAGTGGATGATGAGCAGTTCTTC
TRBV2	-	-	TRBJ1-2	CASSEHNYGYTF	TGTGCCAGCAGTGAACATAACTATGGCTACACCTTC